This T cell receptor (beta chain) was sequenced during a study of cytomegalovirus exposure and HLA in healthy donors. It was with 60 Vbeta and 13 Jbeta primers that the PCR ran. Libraries were prepared by immunoSEQ multiplex PCR; TCRdb keeps only in-frame clonotypes and omits some of them. The table has some 120,000 clones, roughly four fifths seen once. Germline CDR1 reads ENHRY; CDR2 reads SYGVKD. The CDR3 has 15 residues. Trimming shortened V by 0 bases and J by 9 bases, and 15 bases separated the two germline ends. This sequence was found in a male donor in good health and CMV-seropositive. Sequenced material: PBMCs. The genes are TRBV10-3 and TRBJ2-1, with a weak D call TRBD2 (6 bases). DNA of the CDR3: TGTGCCATCAGTGAGTCTCGGGGGATGTCAGCTGAGCAGTTCTTC. It yields the protein CAISESRGMSAEQFF.